The 15 T cell receptor beta chains below were found in one sample sequenced in a study of OX40 agonist ivuxolimab in advanced cancers. The method was immunoSEQ multiplex PCR; TCRdb's version includes in-frame clones alone and lacks a portion of them. The table has tens of thousands of clones, around 89% seen once. Here the sequenced sample was CD4+ or CD8+ T cells sorted from blood, taken in a trial of the OX40 agonist ivuxolimab. The receptors originated from an adult with an advanced solid tumor such as melanoma, head and neck, liver or kidney cancer.

This clone has more than one count but fewer than ten. J is TRBJ1-2 and V is TRBV4-1; D is undetermined. Germline V CDR1 and CDR2: MGHRA, YSYEKL. The CDR3 length is 15 residues. Trimming took off 0 bases at V and 0 bases at J, with 8 bases between the two ends. Here the CDR3 reads CASSQEFGTNYGYTF. The CDR3 bases are TGCGCCAGCAGCCAAGAGTTCGGCACTAACTATGGCTACACCTTC.

This rearrangement joins TRBV27 to TRBJ2-6; possible D gene TRBD1, 5 bases. The CDR3 consists of 15 residues. The germline V gene has CDR1 MNHEY and CDR2 SMNVEV (reference sequence). Trimming cost V 6 bases and J 0 bases, with 9 bases left between them. This CDR3 is CASRTESSGANVLTF. CDR3 bases: TGTGCCAGCAGGACAGAAAGCTCTGGGGCCAACGTCCTGACTTTC.

J is TRBJ2-7 and V is TRBV20-1; D unclear. Trimming removed 4 bases from V and 3 bases from J, with 4 bases in between. Germline V gives CDR1 DFQATT, CDR2 SNEGSKA (reference sequence). This CDR3 is 10 amino acids long. The CDR3 nucleotides read TGCAGTGCTACACACTACGAGCAGTACTTC. It specifies CSATHYEQYF.

The chain's CDR3 is CASSQASVSYEQYF. The CDR3 coding sequence is TGTGCCAGCAGCCAAGCTAGCGTTTCCTACGAGCAGTACTTC. The chain combines TRBV27 with TRBJ2-7; D possibly corresponds to TRBD2 (6 bases). Germline CDR1 and CDR2: MNHEY and SMNVEV (reference sequence). The V gene lost 6 bases and the J gene lost 1 base, with 13 bases spanning the gap. The CDR3 extends over 14 amino acids.

The gene calls are TRBV27 and TRBJ2-3; no firm D call. With 4 bases removed from V and 1 base from J, the gap between germline ends came to 6 bases. Germline V lookup: CDR1 MNHEY, CDR2 SMNVEV (reference sequence). CDR3 length: 13 amino acids. CDR3 coding DNA: TGTGCCAGCAGTTACCCTGGCACAGATACGCAGTATTTT. It codes for CASSYPGTDTQYF.

The chain is built from TRBV18 and TRBJ1-4, with TRBD1 matching 8 bases. The CDR3 is 16 residues long. CDR1 and CDR2 (germline): KGHSH, LQKENI. The V and J ends lost 2 bases and 6 bases, in that order; junction bases with no gene match: 8. The CDR3 sequence is CASSPETGERDEKLFF. The CDR3 DNA follows: TGTGCCAGCTCACCAGAGACAGGGGAGCGGGATGAAAAACTGTTTTTT.

The rearrangement links TRBV7-9 to TRBJ1-5, with D possibly being TRBD1 (6 bases). V gave up 4 bases and J gave up 4 bases, with 14 bases separating them. The CDR3 is 15 amino acids. Germline CDR1 reads SEHNR; CDR2 reads FQNEAQ (reference sequence). In DNA, the CDR3 is TGTGCCAGCAGCTCTCGCGGGGGGCCTAATCAGCCCCAGCATTTT. Its protein product is CASSSRGGPNQPQHF.

The gene calls are TRBV7-6 and TRBJ2-7, with TRBD1 matching 8 bases. The CDR3 sequence is 14 residues long. The V gene end was trimmed by 5 bases and the J gene end by 2 bases; junction bases not matched to a gene: 5. The germline gives CDR1 SGHVS, CDR2 FNYEAQ. For the CDR3, the DNA is TGTGCCAGCAGCCATGCAGGGGGCACCTACGAGCAGTACTTC. Its translation: CASSHAGGTYEQYF.

The chain uses TRBV14 and TRBJ2-3; D is perhaps TRBD1 or TRBD2 (6 bases each). Deletions cut 2 bases from V and 0 bases from J, with 15 bases between. The CDR3 loop spans 17 amino acids. Looked up from germline, CDR1 is SGHDN and CDR2 is FVKESK. The CDR3 DNA reads as TGTGCCAGCAGCCAATCCCGGGGGCGCATTAGCACAGATACGCAGTATTTT. As protein: CASSQSRGRISTDTQYF. Supplemented by reference TRBV14 and TRBJ2-3, the full variable domain reads EAGVTQFPSHSVIEKGQTVTLRCDPISGHDNLYWYRRVMGKEIKFLLHFVKESKQDESGMPNNRFLAERTGGTYSTLKVQPAELEDSGVYFCASSQSRGRISTDTQYFGPGTRLTVL.

The CDR3 region has the DNA TGTGCCAGCAGCTTAGGGGGATATGGCTACACCTTC. Its protein product is CASSLGGYGYTF. V gene TRBV7-2 combines with J gene TRBJ1-2; D is ambiguous. V lost 1 base and J lost 5, with 5 bases in between. The CDR3 has 12 residues. The germline V gene has CDR1 SGHTA and CDR2 FQGNSA. The complete variable domain, with remaining parts taken from reference TRBV7-2 and TRBJ1-2, reads GAGVSQSPSNKVTEKGKDVELRCDPISGHTALYWYRQSLGQGLEFLIYFQGNSAPDKSGLPSDRFSAERTGGSVSTLTIQRTQQEDSAVYLCASSLGGYGYTFGSGTRLTVV.

By share of the sample, this clone is medium-sized (0.01 to 0.1%). The chain combines TRBV12-1 with TRBJ1-5. TRBV12-1 corresponds to a pseudogene. The CDR3 loop spans 20 amino acids. The CDR3: CASSFAAIPRGGYSNQPQHF. CDR3 in DNA: TGTGCCAGCAGCTTTGCCGCGATCCCCAGGGGAGGGTATAGCAATCAGCCCCAGCATTTT.

As concerns this clone: Other DNA sequences from this sample encode an identical CDR3 as well. This chain joins TRBV6-1 and TRBJ2-1, with 11 bases that match TRBD2. The ends lost 1 base at V and 4 bases at J; junction bases unmatched: 0. Germline lookup yields CDR1 MNHNS and CDR2 SASEGT. The CDR3 is made up of 15 amino acids. The CDR3 reads CASSEGLAGYNEQFF. The CDR3 DNA reads as TGTGCCAGCAGTGAAGGACTAGCGGGGTACAATGAGCAGTTCTTC.

The chain links TRBV28 to TRBJ2-5; 8 bases line up with TRBD2. This CDR3 spans 14 amino acids. Per germline, CDR1 MDHEN and CDR2 SYDVKM. The V gene end was trimmed by 4 bases and the J gene end by 5 bases; junction bases not matched to a gene: 6. DNA for the CDR3: TGTGCCAGCAGTTCTGGACTAGCCCGGGAGACCCAGTACTTC. This encodes CASSSGLARETQYF.

This clone was seen a single time. The junction departs from the called germline gene at one end, perhaps through a read error. This chain uses TRBV6-5 with TRBJ1-5; the D is unclear. Germline assignment: CDR1 MNHEY and CDR2 SVGAGI. The CDR3 loop spans 12 amino acids. The CDR3 reads CASSYFNQPQHF. CDR3 nucleotide sequence: TGCGCCAGCAGTTACTTCAATCAGCCCCAGCATTTT.

V and J are TRBV29-1 and TRBJ1-3, with D hard to call. Germline V CDR1 and CDR2: SQVTM, ANQGSEA. The V gene lost 0 bases and the J gene lost 1 base, with 10 bases spanning the gap. The CDR3 loop spans 15 amino acids. The DNA for the CDR3 is TGCAGCGTTGAAGAAACAGCCGTATCTGGAAACACCATATATTTT. Protein: CSVEETAVSGNTIYF.